The present entry profiles one T cell receptor (beta chain) with its context. The antigen is not known. The data belong to a study of cytomegalovirus exposure and HLA in healthy donors. The V and J ends lost 5 bases and 4 bases respectively, with 8 bases between them. The CDR3 spans 13 residues. Germline loops: CDR1 MNHEY, CDR2 SMNVEV (reference sequence). Study results and caveats: In a later analysis, specific HLA alleles were associated with approximately 16,000 TCR beta sequences at a 0.05 false discovery rate.

The PCR had 60 Vbeta and 13 Jbeta primers. Profiling relied on immunoSEQ multiplex PCR, and the TCRdb table lists in-frame clones only, not all of them. The data hold roughly 290,000 clones, with around 80% observed a single time. The sequenced material came from PBMCs. This receptor was identified in a girl aged 2-10 years in good health and CMV-seronegative. The chain combines TRBV27 with TRBJ1-4; D is ambiguous. The CDR3 sequence: CASSLSLNEKLFF. As DNA, the CDR3 is TGTGCCAGCAGTCTTAGCCTTAATGAAAAACTGTTTTTT. The variable domain in full, with the rest retrieved from reference TRBV27 and TRBJ1-4, is EAQVTQNPRYLITVTGKKLTVTCSQNMNHEYMSWYRQDPGLGLRQIYYSMNVEVTDKGDVPEGYKVSRKEKRNFPLILESPSPNQTSLYFCASSLSLNEKLFFGSGTQLSVL.